The table lists the clone carrying this T cell receptor (beta chain) with a count of one. Its antigen is not known. This sample is drawn from a study of cytomegalovirus exposure and HLA in healthy donors. The wider study: The same platform was used for the roughly 120 validation repertoires as for the approximately 670 first-cohort repertoires, as reported in a later analysis.

Whole-study findings and limits: A list of 150 or so TCR beta chains associated with cytomegalovirus was given.

The 120-subject validation cohort, separate from the 666-subject first cohort, included the donors. CDR3 length equals 15 residues. Germline loops: CDR1 LNHNV, CDR2 YYDKDF (reference sequence). The V segment lost 2 bases and the J segment 4 bases; nucleotides outside the gene matches: 7. Profiled with immunoSEQ multiplex PCR; TCRdb holds only in-frame clones, not every one. This table holds almost 65,000 clones, 85% to 90% found once. This clonotype was obtained from a woman between 18 and 30 years old in good health and CMV-seronegative. The chain recombines TRBV15 with TRBJ1-2; 7 positions agree with TRBD1. Sequenced material: PBMCs. CDR3 coding DNA: TGTGCCACCAGCAGAACCACGGACAGGTTCTATGGCTACACCTTC. It is translated as CATSRTTDRFYGYTF.